Each of the 24 T cell receptor beta chains below was sequenced from the same sample in a study of STAT3 mutations in large granular lymphocyte leukemia. Clones were read by immunoSEQ multiplex PCR, and TCRdb kept only the in-frame ones, dropping some. There are 15,000 to 20,000 clones in the sample; around four fifths occur only once, and about 9.1% lies in the top ten. These receptors' antigens are unknown. Study conclusions and caveats: In T-cell large granular lymphocyte leukemia, about half of patients showed multiple immunodominant subclonotypes.

The sequenced material came from peripheral blood mononuclear cells. All receptors derive from a man aged 50 or older with T-cell large granular lymphocyte leukemia. Some clones in this sample may be carry-over from other donors' samples.

The genes are TRBV4-3 and TRBJ2-7, with 10 bases that match TRBD1. The ends lost 3 bases at V and 5 bases at J; junction bases unmatched: 4. This CDR3 has 14 residues. CDR1 is LGHNA, CDR2 YSLEER, per germline. CDR3 sequence reads: CASSQGQGRHEQYF. In DNA, the CDR3 is TGCGCCAGCAGCCAGGGACAGGGGAGGCACGAGCAGTACTTC.

This chain joins TRBV28 and TRBJ2-1; D possibly corresponds to TRBD2 (5 bases). With 7 bases removed from V and 9 bases from J, the gap between germline ends came to 16 bases. This CDR3 is 13 amino acids long. The germline V gene encodes CDR1 MDHEN and CDR2 SYDVKM. In DNA, the CDR3 is TGTGCCAGCAAAATTTATAGGGCGGGTGAGCAGTTCTTC. Protein: CASKIYRAGEQFF.

CDR3 nucleotides: TGTGCCAGCAGTGAATCGGGGGGCCCCAATGAAAAACTGTTTTTT. The encoded protein is CASSESGGPNEKLFF. The chain employs TRBV6-1 and TRBJ1-4; tentative D call: TRBD1 (6 bases). Germline loops: CDR1 MNHNS, CDR2 SASEGT. V was trimmed by 2 bases and J by 5 bases, leaving 12 bases between them. The CDR3 runs to 15 residues.

V gene TRBV27 combines with J gene TRBJ1-4; D is possibly TRBD1 (6 bases). Germline CDR1 and CDR2: MNHEY and SMNVEV (reference sequence). This CDR3 is built from 15 residues. Trimming removed 3 bases at V and 0 bases at J, with 8 bases between. In DNA form, the CDR3 reads TGTGCCAGCAGTTTCGCAGGGGCAACTAATGAAAAACTGTTTTTT. Translation: CASSFAGATNEKLFF.

This sequence joins TRBV4-2 and TRBJ2-2, with D perhaps TRBD2 (6 bases). Germline CDR1 and CDR2: LGHNA and YNFKEQ. This CDR3 is 15 amino acids long. V gave up 1 base and J gave up 4 bases, with 10 bases separating them. The CDR3 region is CASSQAILATGELFF. The CDR3 DNA follows: TGTGCCAGCAGCCAAGCGATACTAGCCACCGGGGAGCTGTTTTTT.

The chain employs TRBV18 and TRBJ2-7; weak D call: TRBD2 (7 bases). Germline V gives CDR1 KGHSH, CDR2 LQKENI. The CDR3 is 16 amino acids. V gave up 3 bases and J gave up 0 bases, with 15 bases separating them. The CDR3 region has the DNA TGTGCCAGCTCACCGCTCCGGGGGGCTGTCTCCTACGAGCAGTACTTC. It is translated as CASSPLRGAVSYEQYF.

The V call is TRBV2, the J call TRBJ1-6, with TRBD1 as a possible D gene (5 bases). Germline CDR1 is SNHLY and CDR2 is FYNNEI. V shed 7 bases and J shed 5 bases, with 15 bases lying between them. The CDR3 runs 15 residues. As DNA, the CDR3 is TGTGCCAGCAAGGTCGGGGGGGGAGATAATTCACCCCTCCACTTT. This gives the protein CASKVGGGDNSPLHF.

The chain combines TRBV11-1 with TRBJ2-2; D remains unclear. The CDR3 runs 14 residues. Trimming shortened V by 3 bases and J by 7 bases, and 12 bases separated the two germline ends. The germline gives CDR1 SGHAT, CDR2 FQDESV (reference sequence). The CDR3 DNA sequence: TGTGCCAGCAGCTTTGGTCTGGATTACGGGGAGCTGTTTTTT. Amino acid sequence: CASSFGLDYGELFF.

The chain is built from TRBV7-9 and TRBJ2-5; D is ambiguous. Germline V gene data show CDR1 as SEHNR and CDR2 as FQNEAQ (reference sequence). This CDR3 region has 16 residues. V lost 4 bases and J 0 bases, leaving 15 bases between the germline ends. For the CDR3, the DNA is TGTGCCAGCAGCTCCCGACTCTCCCCGTACCAAGAGACCCAGTACTTC. This gives the protein CASSSRLSPYQETQYF.

In this sample, this clone turned up a few times. The chain links TRBV6-5 to TRBJ2-3, with D unclear. Trimming pared 0 bases from V and 2 bases from J, leaving 12 bases between. From germline, CDR1 is MNHEY and CDR2 SVGAGI. The CDR3 is 16 residues long. CDR3 sequence: CASSYSILGITDTQYF. CDR3 nucleotides: TGTGCCAGCAGTTACTCTATCCTGGGGATCACAGATACGCAGTATTTT.

This clone appeared once. The chain employs TRBV6-1 and TRBJ1-2, with D tentatively TRBD1 (5 bases). Germline V gene data show CDR1 as MNHNS and CDR2 as SASEGT. The CDR3 runs 15 residues. Deletions cut 1 base from V and 2 bases from J, with 11 bases between. CDR3 amino acids: CASSEGQNSNYGYTF. CDR3 sequence (DNA): TGTGCCAGCAGTGAAGGACAGAACTCCAACTATGGCTACACCTTC.

This rearrangement joins TRBV6-1 to TRBJ2-3, with TRBD1 identical over 7 bases. J lost 1 base, V lost 2 bases, and 3 bases had no gene match. The V gene's germline CDR1 is MNHNS and CDR2 SASEGT. The CDR3 totals 15 residues. CDR3 sequence reads: CASSEPGQGTDTQYF. The DNA for the CDR3 is TGTGCCAGCAGTGAACCCGGACAGGGCACAGATACGCAGTATTTT.

The chain carries TRBV5-4 and TRBJ1-2, with 7 bases that match TRBD1. The CDR3 is 15 amino acids. Germline CDR1 is SGHNT and CDR2 is YYREEE (reference sequence). The trim removed 3 bases at V and 6 bases at J, leaving 11 bases unmatched. As DNA, the CDR3 is TGTGCCAGCAGCTCAATGATACAGGGGCTGGATGGCTACACCTTC. It specifies CASSSMIQGLDGYTF.

For the CDR3, the DNA is TGTGCCACCAGCAGAGTTGGCGATGGGGAGACCCAGTACTTC. It is translated as CATSRVGDGETQYF. V and J are TRBV15 and TRBJ2-5; D call uncertain. CDR3 length: 14 residues. Germline V gene data show CDR1 as LNHNV and CDR2 as YYDKDF (reference sequence). Trimming stripped 1 base from V and 5 bases from J, with 11 bases between.

Only a few counts were recorded for this clone. V is TRBV18 and J is TRBJ2-7, with unresolved D. The CDR3 is made up of 15 amino acids. CDR1 is KGHSH, CDR2 LQKENI, per germline. Trimming shortened V by 0 bases and J by 2 bases, and 11 bases separated the two germline ends. CDR3 amino acids: CASSPPPDEPYEQYF. The CDR3 nucleotides are TGTGCCAGCTCACCACCGCCGGACGAACCCTACGAGCAGTACTTC.

V is TRBV5-1 and J is TRBJ2-2; D is perhaps TRBD1 (5 bases). V lost 4 bases and J 0 bases, leaving 13 bases between the germline ends. CDR1 is SGHRS, CDR2 YFSETQ, per germline. This CDR3 spans 16 amino acids. The CDR3 nucleotides are TGCGCCAGCAGCCAGGTGGACAACCCGAACACCGGGGAGCTGTTTTTT. It yields the protein CASSQVDNPNTGELFF.

V gene TRBV6-1 combines with J gene TRBJ2-7; TRBD1 aligns across 8 bases. The junction had 7 bases not matched to a gene; V was cut back by 7 bases and J by 2 bases. Germline-derived CDR1 and CDR2 are MNHNS and SASEGT. This CDR3 is 14 amino acids long. The DNA of the CDR3 is TGTGCCAGCAAAATCGACAGGGGAACCTACGAGCAGTACTTC. It yields the protein CASKIDRGTYEQYF.

The chain is built from TRBV30 and TRBJ2-7; 7 bases line up with TRBD2. Germline CDR1 GTSNPN, CDR2 SVGIG (reference sequence). Unmatched junction bases numbered 21, after V lost 0 bases and J lost 4 bases. The CDR3 is 19 residues long. CDR3 in DNA: TGTGCCTGGAGTGTAAACAGTCCGATGAGAAGCGGGAAGGGGTACGAGCAGTACTTC. Translating it yields CAWSVNSPMRSGKGYEQYF.

CDR3 in amino acids: CASSILADIYNEQFF. The CDR3 DNA is TGCGCCAGCAGCATTCTAGCGGATATCTACAATGAGCAGTTCTTC. The rearrangement links TRBV5-1 to TRBJ2-1, with 7 bases that match TRBD2. Germline loops: CDR1 SGHRS, CDR2 YFSETQ. The ends lost 4 bases at V and 3 bases at J; junction bases unmatched: 7. The CDR3 loop spans 15 amino acids. Drawing the rest from reference TRBV5-1 and TRBJ2-1, the complete variable domain is KAGVTQTPRYLIKTRGQQVTLSCSPISGHRSVSWYQQTPGQGLQFLFEYFSETQRNKGNFPGRFSGRQFSNSRSEMNVSTLELGDSALYLCASSILADIYNEQFFGPGTRLTVL.

This clone was seen a single time. The V and J genes are TRBV14 and TRBJ2-7; tentative D call: TRBD1 (6 bases). The V gene's germline CDR1 is SGHDN and CDR2 FVKESK. Trimming removed 4 bases from V and 3 bases from J, with 13 bases in between. This CDR3 spans 14 amino acids. CDR3 coding DNA: TGTGCCAGCAGCCCGCCCGGACAGTACTACGAGCAGTACTTC. It is translated as CASSPPGQYYEQYF.

The V gene is TRBV14, the J gene TRBJ2-6, with a tentative D call TRBD1 (6 bases). The V gene's germline CDR1 is SGHDN and CDR2 FVKESK. V lost 8 bases and J 0 bases, leaving 23 bases between the germline ends. The CDR3 loop spans 19 amino acids. The CDR3 DNA reads TGTGCCAGCCAGCCAACTACAGGGACCCTTTTCTCTGGGGCCAACGTCCTGACTTTC. Translated, it gives CASQPTTGTLFSGANVLTF.

V is TRBV19 and J is TRBJ2-7; D is ambiguous. There are 14 residues in the CDR3. CDR1 and CDR2 (germline): LNHDA, SQIVND (reference sequence). Trimming stripped 0 bases from V and 6 bases from J, with 12 bases between. Written as DNA, the CDR3 is TGTGCCAGTAGTATAGAGGGCAGAACTCCCGAGCAGTACTTC. This translates into CASSIEGRTPEQYF.

V is TRBV7-2 and J is TRBJ2-3; 8 nucleotides align to TRBD1. There are 12 residues in the CDR3. Germline values: CDR1 SGHTA, CDR2 FQGNSA. V was clipped by 4 bases and J by 9 bases; unmatched bases: 3. In DNA, the CDR3 is TGTGCCAGCAGCTCACAGGGGGTCACGCAGTATTTT. This translates into CASSSQGVTQYF.

The chain has TRBV25-1 and TRBJ2-7, with 10 bases lining up with TRBD2. The ends lost 7 bases at V and 9 bases at J; junction bases unmatched: 12. CDR1 and CDR2 (germline): MGHDK, SYGVNS. This CDR3 is 14 amino acids long. The CDR3 bases are TGTGCCAGCATGAGGTCTAGCGGGGGAATTGGGCAGTACTTC. Protein product: CASMRSSGGIGQYF.